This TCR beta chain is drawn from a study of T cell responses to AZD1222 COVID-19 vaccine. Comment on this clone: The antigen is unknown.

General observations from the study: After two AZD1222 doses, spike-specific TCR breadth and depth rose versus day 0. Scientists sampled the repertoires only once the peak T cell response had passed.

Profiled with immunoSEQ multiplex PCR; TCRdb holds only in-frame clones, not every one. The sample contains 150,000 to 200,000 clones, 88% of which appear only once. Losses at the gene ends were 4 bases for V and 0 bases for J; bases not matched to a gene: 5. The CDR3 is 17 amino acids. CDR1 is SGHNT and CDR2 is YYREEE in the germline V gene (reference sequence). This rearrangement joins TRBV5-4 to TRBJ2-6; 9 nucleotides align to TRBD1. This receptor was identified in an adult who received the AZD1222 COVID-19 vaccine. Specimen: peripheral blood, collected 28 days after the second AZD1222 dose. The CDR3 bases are TGTGCCAGCAGCCAGGACAGGGGTAGCTCTGGGGCCAACGTCCTGACTTTC. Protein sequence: CASSQDRGSSGANVLTF.